The sample holds a few counts of the clone carrying this T cell receptor beta chain. CDR1 and CDR2 (germline): MGHRA, YSYEKL. The CDR3 runs to 14 residues. Trimming removed 2 bases from V and 7 bases from J; junction bases left unmatched: 7. Full-length variable regions came from constant-region reverse primers plus semi-nested Nested Universal Primer A PCR. MiXCR, applied by TCRdb to the 5' RACE reads, yields one record per CDR3 protein. This sample has approximately 29,000 distinct CDR3 sequences, with about 26% found just once. This sequence originates from a female donor with breast cancer. This rearrangement joins TRBV4-1 to TRBJ2-5, with 7 bases aligning to TRBD2. Sequencing used naive CD4+ T cells sorted from a lymph node. The subset denotes: naive CD4+ T cells, CD4+CD45RA+CD25-. The CDR3 is CASSQIGAGVTQYF. The CDR3 nucleotides are TGCGCCAGCAGCCAAATCGGCGCGGGGGTGACCCAGTACTTC.